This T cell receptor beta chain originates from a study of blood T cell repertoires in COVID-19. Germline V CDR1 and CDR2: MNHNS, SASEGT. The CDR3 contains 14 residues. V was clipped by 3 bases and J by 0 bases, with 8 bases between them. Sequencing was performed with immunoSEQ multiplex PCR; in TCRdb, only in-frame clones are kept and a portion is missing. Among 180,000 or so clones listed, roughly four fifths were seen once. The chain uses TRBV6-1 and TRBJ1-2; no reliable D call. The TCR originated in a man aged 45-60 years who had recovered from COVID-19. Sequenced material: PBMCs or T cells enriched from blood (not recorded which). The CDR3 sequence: CASSEGRPNYGYTF. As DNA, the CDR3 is TGTGCCAGCAGTGAGGGCAGACCTAACTATGGCTACACCTTC.